This is a list of T cell receptor beta chains from one sample in a study of OX40 agonist ivuxolimab in advanced cancers. TCRdb's table, derived via immunoSEQ multiplex PCR, lists solely in-frame clones and lacks some. The sample lists 65,000 to 75,000 clones; 80% to 90% were seen once. Source: CD4+ or CD8+ T cells sorted from blood, taken in a trial of the OX40 agonist ivuxolimab. The receptor set was obtained from an adult with an advanced solid tumor such as melanoma, head and neck, liver or kidney cancer. Both conserved end residues are part of each CDR3. A D gene is named only where the DNA matches it firmly. A row's size may be missing; if present it is once, few, many or a size class.

j_gene: TRBJ2-7; abundance: .; len: 15; d_gene: TRBD1; v_gene: TRBV4-2; CDR3aa: CASSQVTGDTYEQYF; CDR3nt: TGTGCCAGCAGCCAAGTCACAGGGGACACATACGAGCAGTACTTC
j_gene: TRBJ2-7; abundance: .; len: 14; d_gene: .; v_gene: TRBV4-1; CDR3aa: CASSQDQGSYEQYF; CDR3nt: TGCGCCAGCAGCCAAGATCAGGGTTCCTACGAGCAGTACTTC
j_gene: TRBJ2-1; abundance: .; len: 15; d_gene: .; v_gene: TRBV18; CDR3aa: CASSPQGDPRNEQFF; CDR3nt: TGTGCCAGCTCACCACAGGGAGACCCCCGGAATGAGCAGTTCTTC
j_gene: TRBJ2-6; abundance: .; len: 15; d_gene: .; v_gene: TRBV4-3; CDR3aa: CASSPGQAGANVLTF; CDR3nt: TGCGCCAGCAGCCCCGGCCAGGCTGGGGCCAACGTCCTGACTTTC
j_gene: TRBJ1-2; abundance: .; len: 14; d_gene: .; v_gene: TRBV6-4; CDR3aa: CASSPDDMGYGYTF; CDR3nt: TGTGCCAGCAGTCCGGATGACATGGGCTATGGCTACACCTTC
j_gene: TRBJ2-3; abundance: .; len: 15; d_gene: .; v_gene: TRBV5-1; CDR3aa: CASSLEPSNTDTQYF; CDR3nt: TGCGCCAGCAGCTTGGAGCCTAGCAACACAGATACGCAGTATTTT
j_gene: TRBJ1-5; abundance: many; len: 12; d_gene: .; v_gene: TRBV28; CDR3aa: CATGGHNQPQHF; CDR3nt: TGTGCCACAGGAGGGCATAATCAGCCCCAGCATTTT
j_gene: TRBJ1-5; abundance: .; len: 13; d_gene: .; v_gene: TRBV6-6; CDR3aa: CASTWDGNQPQHF; CDR3nt: TGTGCCAGCACCTGGGACGGCAATCAGCCCCAGCATTTT
j_gene: TRBJ2-1; abundance: .; len: 15; d_gene: TRBD1; v_gene: TRBV29-1; CDR3aa: CSVEDGDRGLNEQFF; CDR3nt: TGCAGCGTTGAAGATGGCGACAGGGGGCTAAATGAGCAGTTCTTC
j_gene: TRBJ2-3; abundance: .; len: 14; d_gene: TRBD1; v_gene: TRBV28; CDR3aa: CASSPGGGTDTQYF; CDR3nt: TGTGCCAGCAGCCCAGGGGGCGGCACAGATACGCAGTATTTT
j_gene: TRBJ2-2; abundance: .; len: 15; d_gene: .; v_gene: TRBV19; CDR3aa: CASRAGQTNTGELFF; CDR3nt: TGTGCCAGTAGGGCGGGACAGACGAACACCGGGGAGCTGTTTTTT
j_gene: TRBJ2-3; abundance: .; len: 12; d_gene: TRBD2; v_gene: TRBV30; CDR3aa: CAWTPPGGTQYF; CDR3nt: TGTGCCTGGACCCCCCCGGGGGGAACGCAGTATTTT
j_gene: TRBJ2-3; abundance: .; len: 15; d_gene: .; v_gene: TRBV11-2; CDR3aa: CASSLDGQSTDTQYF; CDR3nt: TGTGCCAGCAGCTTAGATGGGCAGTCCACAGATACGCAGTATTTT
j_gene: TRBJ2-1; abundance: .; len: 15; d_gene: .; v_gene: TRBV9; CDR3aa: CASSPGGSSYNEQFF; CDR3nt: TGTGCCAGCAGTCCCGGGGGAAGCTCCTACAATGAGCAGTTCTTC
j_gene: TRBJ1-1; abundance: .; len: 13; d_gene: .; v_gene: TRBV11-2; CDR3aa: CASSPGGSTEAFF; CDR3nt: TGTGCCAGCAGCCCCGGCGGATCCACTGAAGCTTTCTTT
j_gene: TRBJ2-2; abundance: .; len: 13; d_gene: .; v_gene: TRBV7-3; CDR3aa: CASSPRITGELFF; CDR3nt: TGTGCCAGCAGCCCTCGGATCACCGGGGAGCTGTTTTTT
j_gene: TRBJ1-5; abundance: few; len: 14; d_gene: .; v_gene: TRBV5-1; CDR3aa: CASSADSSNQPQHF; CDR3nt: TGCGCCAGCAGCGCCGACAGTAGCAATCAGCCCCAGCATTTT
j_gene: TRBJ2-3; abundance: .; len: 17; d_gene: .; v_gene: TRBV28; CDR3aa: CASSPSELAEGADTQYF; CDR3nt: TGTGCCAGCAGTCCGTCTGAGCTAGCGGAGGGGGCAGATACGCAGTATTTT
j_gene: TRBJ2-7; abundance: .; len: 13; d_gene: .; v_gene: TRBV30; CDR3aa: CAWSGLTGREQYF; CDR3nt: TGTGCCTGGAGCGGACTGACAGGGAGGGAGCAGTACTTC
j_gene: TRBJ2-1; abundance: .; len: 16; d_gene: .; v_gene: TRBV15; CDR3aa: CATSRGGMSSYNEQFF; CDR3nt: TGTGCCACCAGCAGAGGTGGGATGAGCTCCTACAATGAGCAGTTCTTC
j_gene: TRBJ1-2; abundance: .; len: 13; d_gene: TRBD1; v_gene: TRBV30; CDR3aa: CAWRPTGAGGYTF; CDR3nt: TGTGCCTGGCGGCCGACAGGGGCGGGGGGCTACACCTTC
j_gene: TRBJ2-1; abundance: once; len: 16; d_gene: TRBD1; v_gene: TRBV5-1; CDR3aa: CASSSATGDPYNEQFF; CDR3nt: TGCGCCAGCAGCAGCGCGACAGGGGACCCCTACAATGAGCAGTTCTTC
j_gene: TRBJ2-1; abundance: .; len: 13; d_gene: .; v_gene: TRBV29-1; CDR3aa: CSGYRSSYNEQFF; CDR3nt: TGCAGCGGTTACCGTAGCTCCTACAATGAGCAGTTCTTC
j_gene: TRBJ2-7; abundance: .; len: 13; d_gene: TRBD1; v_gene: TRBV10-3; CDR3aa: CAIKGQGVYEQYF; CDR3nt: TGTGCCATCAAGGGGCAGGGGGTGTACGAGCAGTACTTC
j_gene: TRBJ2-7; abundance: few; len: 16; d_gene: TRBD2; v_gene: TRBV9; CDR3aa: CASSVEGTSGSYEQYF; CDR3nt: TGTGCCAGCAGCGTAGAAGGGACTAGCGGATCCTACGAGCAGTACTTC
j_gene: TRBJ2-7; abundance: .; len: 16; d_gene: .; v_gene: TRBV27; CDR3aa: CASSLTAFGARYEQYF; CDR3nt: TGTGCCAGCAGCTTAACGGCGTTTGGGGCCCGGTACGAGCAGTACTTC
j_gene: TRBJ1-1; abundance: few; len: 16; d_gene: TRBD1; v_gene: TRBV29-1; CDR3aa: CSVAGTGGAEATEAFF; CDR3nt: TGCAGCGTCGCCGGGACAGGGGGCGCGGAGGCTACTGAAGCTTTCTTT
j_gene: TRBJ2-1; abundance: .; len: 17; d_gene: TRBD2; v_gene: TRBV4-3; CDR3aa: CASTQGLAGEVGNEQFF; CDR3nt: TGCGCCAGCACCCAAGGGCTAGCGGGAGAGGTAGGCAATGAGCAGTTCTTC
j_gene: TRBJ2-1; abundance: .; len: 11; d_gene: .; v_gene: TRBV6-1; CDR3aa: CASSEGNEQFF; CDR3nt: TGTGCCAGCAGTGAAGGGAATGAGCAGTTCTTC
j_gene: TRBJ1-1; abundance: .; len: 16; d_gene: TRBD1; v_gene: TRBV6-6; CDR3aa: CASSYLTGGLNTEAFF; CDR3nt: TGTGCCAGCAGTTACCTGACAGGGGGCCTGAACACTGAAGCTTTCTTT
j_gene: TRBJ2-3; abundance: .; len: 14; d_gene: .; v_gene: TRBV7-6; CDR3aa: CASSNRDNTDTQYF; CDR3nt: TGTGCCAGCAGTAACCGGGACAACACAGATACGCAGTATTTT
j_gene: TRBJ2-3; abundance: .; len: 15; d_gene: TRBD1; v_gene: TRBV9; CDR3aa: CASSDTGGGTDTQYF; CDR3nt: TGTGCCAGCAGTGACACAGGGGGCGGGACAGATACGCAGTATTTT
j_gene: TRBJ2-3; abundance: .; len: 17; d_gene: TRBD2; v_gene: TRBV7-9; CDR3aa: CASSAPSGSRGTDTQYF; CDR3nt: TGTGCCAGCAGCGCGCCTAGCGGGAGTCGGGGCACAGATACGCAGTATTTT
j_gene: TRBJ1-4; abundance: .; len: 15; d_gene: TRBD1; v_gene: TRBV2; CDR3aa: CASRELQGANEKLFF; CDR3nt: TGTGCCAGCAGGGAGCTACAGGGGGCTAATGAAAAACTGTTTTTT
j_gene: TRBJ1-2; abundance: .; len: 14; d_gene: .; v_gene: TRBV27; CDR3aa: CASSRVGAGYGYTF; CDR3nt: TGTGCCAGCAGTCGCGTAGGGGCAGGGTATGGCTACACCTTC
j_gene: TRBJ1-5; abundance: .; len: 14; d_gene: .; v_gene: TRBV11-2; CDR3aa: CASSLATVNQPQHF; CDR3nt: TGTGCCAGCAGCTTAGCAACAGTAAATCAGCCCCAGCATTTT
j_gene: TRBJ2-2; abundance: .; len: 14; d_gene: .; v_gene: TRBV10-3; CDR3aa: CAIRQVANTGELFF; CDR3nt: TGTGCCATCCGGCAGGTCGCGAACACCGGGGAGCTGTTTTTT
j_gene: TRBJ2-7; abundance: .; len: 15; d_gene: TRBD1; v_gene: TRBV18; CDR3aa: CASSSGQGNSYEQYF; CDR3nt: TGTGCCAGCTCGTCTGGACAGGGAAACTCCTACGAGCAGTACTTC
j_gene: TRBJ2-1; abundance: .; len: 14; d_gene: .; v_gene: TRBV7-2; CDR3aa: CASSPLQRMGEQFF; CDR3nt: TGTGCCAGCAGCCCCTTACAGCGCATGGGTGAGCAGTTCTTC
j_gene: TRBJ2-5; abundance: .; len: 13; d_gene: .; v_gene: TRBV7-2; CDR3aa: CASSLEGQETQYF; CDR3nt: TGTGCCAGCAGCTTAGAGGGGCAAGAGACCCAGTACTTC
j_gene: TRBJ2-3; abundance: .; len: 12; d_gene: .; v_gene: TRBV2; CDR3aa: CASSKDARTQYF; CDR3nt: TGTGCCAGCAGTAAGGACGCTCGTACGCAGTATTTT
j_gene: TRBJ1-6; abundance: .; len: 16; d_gene: TRBD1; v_gene: TRBV19; CDR3aa: CASSSQGARNNSPLHF; CDR3nt: TGTGCCAGTAGTTCTCAGGGGGCGAGGAATAATTCACCCCTCCACTTT
j_gene: TRBJ2-1; abundance: .; len: 14; d_gene: .; v_gene: TRBV4-1; CDR3aa: CASSQDDREDEQFF; CDR3nt: TGCGCCAGCAGCCAAGATGACAGGGAGGATGAGCAGTTCTTC
j_gene: TRBJ2-7; abundance: .; len: 12; d_gene: .; v_gene: TRBV5-1; CDR3aa: CASSPDVYEQYF; CDR3nt: TGCGCCAGCAGCCCGGACGTCTACGAGCAGTACTTC
j_gene: TRBJ1-4; abundance: .; len: 15; d_gene: .; v_gene: TRBV4-3; CDR3aa: CASSQDRTTNEKLFF; CDR3nt: TGCGCCAGCAGCCAAGACAGGACAACTAATGAAAAACTGTTTTTT
j_gene: TRBJ2-2; abundance: .; len: 15; d_gene: TRBD2; v_gene: TRBV7-2; CDR3aa: CASSSRGGPSGELFF; CDR3nt: TGTGCCAGCAGCTCCCGGGGGGGGCCCTCCGGGGAGCTGTTTTTT
j_gene: TRBJ1-5; abundance: .; len: 14; d_gene: TRBD1; v_gene: TRBV6-6; CDR3aa: CASSSGQGNQPQHF; CDR3nt: TGTGCCAGCAGTTCCGGACAGGGCAATCAGCCCCAGCATTTT
j_gene: TRBJ1-5; abundance: .; len: 16; d_gene: .; v_gene: TRBV15; CDR3aa: CATSRSTGYSNQPQHF; CDR3nt: TGTGCCACCAGCAGATCGACAGGATATAGCAATCAGCCCCAGCATTTT
j_gene: TRBJ2-4; abundance: .; len: 14; d_gene: TRBD1; v_gene: TRBV5-1; CDR3aa: CASSHGTGRNIQYF; CDR3nt: TGCGCCAGCAGCCATGGGACAGGGAGGAACATTCAGTACTTC
j_gene: TRBJ2-3; abundance: .; len: 15; d_gene: TRBD2; v_gene: TRBV5-4; CDR3aa: CASSSGGAGTDTQYF; CDR3nt: TGTGCCAGCAGCTCCGGGGGAGCGGGAACAGATACGCAGTATTTT
j_gene: TRBJ1-1; abundance: .; len: 14; d_gene: TRBD1; v_gene: TRBV18; CDR3aa: CASSSQGGSTEAFF; CDR3nt: TGTGCCAGCTCCTCGCAGGGGGGGAGCACTGAAGCTTTCTTT
j_gene: TRBJ2-1; abundance: .; len: 11; d_gene: .; v_gene: TRBV29-1; CDR3aa: CSVGGYNEQFF; CDR3nt: TGCAGCGTGGGGGGCTACAATGAGCAGTTCTTC
j_gene: TRBJ2-5; abundance: once; len: 14; d_gene: .; v_gene: TRBV7-9; CDR3aa: CASSETQTKETQYF; CDR3nt: TGTGCCAGCAGCGAAACCCAGACCAAAGAGACCCAGTACTTC
j_gene: TRBJ2-7; abundance: .; len: 21; d_gene: TRBD2; v_gene: TRBV15; CDR3aa: CATSRSAWVTSGRGGSYEQYF; CDR3nt: TGTGCCACCAGCAGGTCGGCTTGGGTTACTAGCGGGAGGGGTGGCTCCTACGAGCAGTACTTC